One sample yielded the 4 T cell receptor beta chains listed below, sequenced in a study of T cell responses to AZD1222 COVID-19 vaccine. Data came from immunoSEQ multiplex PCR; TCRdb stores just in-frame clones and leaves some out. The profile shows approximately 180,000 clones, approximately 90% of them singletons. Source: peripheral blood, taken on day 0 of AZD1222 vaccination. The receptors derive from an adult in good health.

The gene calls are TRBV6-5 and TRBJ1-4; D is perhaps TRBD1 (5 bases). The CDR3 is 16 amino acids. CDR1 is MNHEY, CDR2 SVGAGI, per germline. The V and J ends lost 2 bases and 5 bases respectively, with 15 bases between them. CDR3 sequence (DNA): TGTGCCAGCAGTTACACATTTGGGGCCTTAAATGAAAAACTGTTTTTT. Translating it yields CASSYTFGALNEKLFF.

This chain links TRBV28 with TRBJ1-1, with no clear D. The CDR3 spans 16 residues. V was clipped by 6 bases and J by 1 base, with 18 bases between them. From germline, CDR1 is MDHEN and CDR2 SYDVKM. The chain's CDR3 is CASSPAAANKNTEAFF. The CDR3 nucleotides are TGTGCCAGCAGCCCGGCGGCAGCGAATAAGAACACTGAAGCTTTCTTT. Supplemented by reference TRBV28 and TRBJ1-1, the full variable domain reads DVKVTQSSRYLVKRTGEKVFLECVQDMDHENMFWYRQDPGLGLRLIYFSYDVKMKEKGDIPEGYSVSREKKERFSLILESASTNQTSMYLCASSPAAANKNTEAFFGQGTRLTVV.

The genes are TRBV5-1 and TRBJ1-2; 10 bases map to TRBD1. The germline V gene has CDR1 SGHRS and CDR2 YFSETQ. The CDR3 length is 15 residues. V lost 4 bases to trimming and J lost 5 bases; unmatched junction nucleotides: 8. DNA for the CDR3: TGCGCCAGCAGCCAGCGGACAGGGGGGGAATATGGCTACACCTTC. This encodes CASSQRTGGEYGYTF.

The rearrangement uses TRBV7-9 and TRBJ2-3; 8 nucleotides match TRBD1. The CDR3 extends over 17 amino acids. J lost 2 bases, V lost 1 base, and 8 bases had no gene match. Germline-derived CDR1 and CDR2 are SEHNR and FQNEAQ (reference sequence). The CDR3 protein is CASSLVRGQRYTDTQYF. The DNA of the CDR3 is TGTGCCAGCAGCTTAGTCAGGGGGCAGCGGTACACAGATACGCAGTATTTT.